Shown below are 16 T cell receptor beta chains from a single sample sequenced in a study of blood T cells in healthy people across ages. With a J-beta primer mix and a sample-barcoded 5' primer, a second PCR ran about 6 to 11 cycles. TCRdb called the 5' RACE reads again in MiXCR, with one record for every CDR3 protein. Of hundreds of thousands of distinct CDR3 sequences in the sample, about a third are singletons; the top ten hold 15%. Sequencing was carried out using blood. Every receptor here comes from a woman aged 80 or older in good health.

The chain uses TRBV5-6 and TRBJ1-2, with D perhaps TRBD1 (5 bases). The CDR3 extends over 15 amino acids. V was trimmed by 0 bases and J by 4 bases, leaving 13 bases between them. Germline assignment: CDR1 SGHDT and CDR2 YYEEEE. The CDR3 reads CASSLVSRQSYGYTF. The CDR3 DNA reads TGTGCCAGCAGCTTGGTGTCCCGACAGTCCTATGGCTACACCTTC.

In its sample, this clonotype was seen once. This may stem from a read error, because a much larger clone lies one nucleotide away. This sequence joins TRBV12-3 or TRBV12-4 and TRBJ2-5; 9 positions agree with TRBD1. The CDR3 totals 18 residues. V lost 6 bases, J lost 11 bases, and 25 bases stayed unmatched. CDR3 sequence reads: CASSFRALGTGSNNEQYF. CDR3 nucleotides: TGTGCCAGCAGCTTCAGAGCATTGGGGACAGGGAGTAACAATGAGCAGTACTTC.

The V gene is TRBV6-1, the J gene TRBJ1-5, with D uncertain. Germline loops: CDR1 MNHNS, CDR2 SASEGT. The CDR3 totals 15 residues. Trimming shortened V by 1 base and J by 2 bases, and 9 bases separated the two germline ends. The CDR3 reads CASSEDGSRNQPQHF. CDR3 coding DNA: TGTGCCAGCAGTGAAGATGGCAGTCGCAATCAGCCCCAGCATTTT.

This clonotype has ten or more counts. The chain recombines TRBV7-3 with TRBJ2-5; the match to TRBD2 covers 8 bases. The V and J ends lost 5 bases and 2 bases, in that order; junction bases with no gene match: 4. There are 14 residues in the CDR3. Looked up from germline, CDR1 is SGHTA and CDR2 is FQGTGA. The CDR3 nucleotides read TGTGCCAGCAGCCGGGGGGGGCGGCAAGAGACCCAGTACTTC. Translated: CASSRGGRQETQYF. The complete variable domain, with remaining parts taken from reference TRBV7-3 and TRBJ2-5, reads GAGVSQTPSNKVTEKGKYVELRCDPISGHTALYWYRQSLGQGPEFLIYFQGTGAADDSGLPNDRFFAVRPEGSVSTLKIQRTERGDSAVYLCASSRGGRQETQYFGPGTRLLVL.

Turning to this clonotype: A much bigger clone sits one base away, suggesting this may be a read error. The J gene is TRBJ2-1, the V gene TRBV5-1; D not certain. TRBJ2-7 matches the DNA end more closely, so the J call is doubtful. This CDR3 region has 16 residues. The germline gives CDR1 SGHRS, CDR2 YFSETQ. The CDR3 DNA reads as TGCGCCAGCAGCCACGGCGGTCTGAGCTCCTACAATGAGCAGTACTTC. Translating gives CASSHGGLSSYNEQYF.

This clonotype appeared once. The rearrangement uses TRBV30 and TRBJ2-3; weak D call: TRBD2 (6 bases). Germline assignment: CDR1 GTSNPN and CDR2 SVGIG (reference sequence). The CDR3 is 13 amino acids. Trimming shortened V by 8 bases and J by 6 bases, and 18 bases separated the two germline ends. The CDR3 loop is CAQSGSNSDTQYF. Written as DNA, the CDR3 is TGTGCCCAAAGCGGGTCCAACAGTGATACGCAGTATTTT.

This clonotype was observed a few times. The chain combines TRBV3-1 with TRBJ1-1; a possible D gene is TRBD1 (6 bases). CDR3 length equals 15 residues. Deletions cut 4 bases from V and 6 bases from J, with 18 bases between. Per the germline V gene, CDR1 is LGHDT and CDR2 is YNNKEL (reference sequence). Here the CDR3 DNA reads TGTGCCAGCAGCCGAGCCGGAGGGGGTGCTTCTGAAGCTTTCTTT. Its translation: CASSRAGGGASEAFF.

Ten or more counts support this clonotype. A much larger clone differs by one base, so this may be a read error. The chain uses TRBV6-2 or TRBV6-3 and TRBJ1-4; D is uncertain. The CDR3 runs 13 residues. Germline-derived CDR1 and CDR2 are MNHEY and SVGEGT. Trimming cost V 7 bases and J 8 bases, with 14 bases left between them. The CDR3 reads CASTADGCEKLFF. CDR3 bases: TGTGCCAGCACCGCGGATGGTTGCGAAAAACTGTTTTTT.

This clonotype was detected ten times or more. This chain uses TRBV27 with TRBJ2-1; TRBD1 matches 10 bases. Trimming cost V 7 bases and J 8 bases; bases outside gene matches: 5. CDR1 is MNHEY, CDR2 SMNVEV, per germline (reference sequence). This CDR3 is 13 amino acids long. The CDR3 here is CASKRDRGDEQFF. The CDR3 region has the DNA TGTGCCAGCAAGAGGGACAGGGGTGATGAGCAGTTCTTC.

This clonotype has at least ten counts. Possible read error: a much larger clone is one base away. The chain is built from TRBV6-2 or TRBV6-3 and TRBJ2-5; D is uncertain. Germline-derived CDR1 and CDR2 are MNHEY and SVGEGT. The CDR3 is 14 residues long. The V and J ends lost 7 bases and 11 bases respectively, with 23 bases between them. In DNA, the CDR3 is TGTGCCAGCACATTCTTCGCGACAAACAATGAGCAGTACTTC. It specifies CASTFFATNNEQYF.

The chain uses TRBV7-9 and TRBJ2-1; D assignment may be TRBD1 or TRBD2 (5 bases each). CDR1 is SEHNR, CDR2 FQNEAQ, per germline (reference sequence). This CDR3 comprises 13 residues. V was cut by 6 bases and J by 10 bases, with 16 bases left in between. CDR3 nucleotide sequence: TGTGCCAGCAGTCCGGGACGCACCGTCGAGCAGTTCTTC. Translation: CASSPGRTVEQFF. Using reference TRBV7-9 and TRBJ2-1 for the parts outside the CDR3, the full variable domain is DTGVSQNPRHKITKRGQNVTFRCDPISEHNRLYWYRQTLGQGPEFLTYFQNEAQLEKSRLLSDRFSAERPKGSFSTLEIQRTEQGDSAMYLCASSPGRTVEQFFGPGTRLTVL.

This clonotype was detected ten times or more. An end of the junction does not agree with germline; a read error may underlie this. The V gene is TRBV7-7, the J gene TRBJ2-3; no clear D. The germline CDR1 and CDR2 sequences are SSHAT and FNYEAQ (reference sequence). This CDR3 spans 14 amino acids. CDR3 sequence: CASSRTAGADTQYF. CDR3 DNA: TGTGCTAGCAGCCGGACGGCTGGCGCAGATACGCAGTATTTT.

This clonotype occurred many times. The chain has TRBV20-1 and TRBJ2-3; no definite D call. Trimming pared 4 bases from V and 4 bases from J, leaving 9 bases between. Germline lookup yields CDR1 DFQATT and CDR2 SNEGSKA (reference sequence). The CDR3 is 12 residues long. CDR3 nucleotides: TGCAGTGCTACGATAGGGTCAGATACGCAGTATTTT. Translated: CSATIGSDTQYF.

In its sample, this clonotype was seen many times. The chain carries TRBV4-2 and TRBJ2-1; 8 bases fit TRBD2. The CDR3 runs to 17 residues. Trimming removed 0 bases from V and 3 bases from J; junction bases left unmatched: 7. Germline-derived CDR1 and CDR2 are LGHNA and YNFKEQ. CDR3 nucleotide sequence: TGTGCCAGCAGCCAAGATCCCCGGGGGGGCCTCTACAATGAGCAGTTCTTC. It yields the protein CASSQDPRGGLYNEQFF.

The V and J genes are TRBV3-1 and TRBJ1-6, with TRBD1 identical over 7 bases. Germline CDR1 is LGHDT and CDR2 is YNNKEL (reference sequence). CDR3 size: 18 residues. After removal of 2 bases from V and 9 bases from J, the junction contained 16 bases not matched to a gene. CDR3 protein: CASSQPSQGGASSSPLHF. The CDR3, as DNA: TGTGCCAGCAGCCAACCGTCCCAAGGGGGCGCGAGTAGTTCACCCCTCCACTTT. The entire variable domain, with the rest obtained from reference TRBV3-1 and TRBJ1-6, is as follows: DTAVSQTPKYLVTQMGNDKSIKCEQNLGHDTMYWYKQDSKKFLKIMFSYNNKELIINETVPNRFSPKSPDKAHLNLHINSLELGDSAVYFCASSQPSQGGASSSPLHFGNGTRLTVT.

At least ten counts were recorded for this clonotype. The rearrangement uses TRBV27 and TRBJ2-7; 7 nucleotides agree with TRBD2. CDR1 is MNHEY and CDR2 is SMNVEV in the germline V gene (reference sequence). The V gene end was trimmed by 5 bases and the J gene end by 7 bases; junction bases not matched to a gene: 17. There are 16 residues in the CDR3. The CDR3 DNA is TGTGCCAGCAGTGCCACCGGGAGGCATCTACGTTTAGAGCAGTACTTC. It encodes CASSATGRHLRLEQYF.